This TCR beta chain was sequenced in a study of radiotherapy plus CTLA-4 blockade in lung cancer. The CDR3 consists of 15 residues. CDR1 and CDR2 from the germline V gene are MGHDK and SYGVNS. After removal of 4 bases from V and 7 bases from J, the junction contained 7 bases not matched to a gene. The assay was immunoSEQ multiplex PCR, and TCRdb's table has in-frame clones only and misses some. The sample contains about 14,000 clones, 70% to 85% of which appear only once. The sequence came from a human donor with non-small cell lung cancer whose response to radiotherapy plus ipilimumab could not be evaluated. Source: peripheral blood, taken from a patient treated with radiotherapy plus ipilimumab. The chain joins TRBV25-1 to TRBJ1-6, with 7 bases identical to TRBD1. As DNA, the CDR3 is TGTGCCAGCAGTGGGATGACAGGGTACAATTCACCCCTCCACTTT. It yields the protein CASSGMTGYNSPLHF.